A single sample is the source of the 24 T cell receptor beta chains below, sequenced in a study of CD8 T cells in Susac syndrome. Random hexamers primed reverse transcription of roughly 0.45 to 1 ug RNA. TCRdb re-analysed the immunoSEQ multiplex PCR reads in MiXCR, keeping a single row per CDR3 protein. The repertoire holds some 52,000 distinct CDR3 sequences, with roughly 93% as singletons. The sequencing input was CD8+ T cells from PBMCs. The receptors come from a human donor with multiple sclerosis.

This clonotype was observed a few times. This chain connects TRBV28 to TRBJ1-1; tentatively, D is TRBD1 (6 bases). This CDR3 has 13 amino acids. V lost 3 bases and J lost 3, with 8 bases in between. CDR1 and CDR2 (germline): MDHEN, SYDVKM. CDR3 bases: TGTGCCAGCAGTTTCCCAGGGGACACTGAAGCTTTCTTT. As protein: CASSFPGDTEAFF. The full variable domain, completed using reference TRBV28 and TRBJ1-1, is DVKVTQSSRYLVKRTGEKVFLECVQDMDHENMFWYRQDPGLGLRLIYFSYDVKMKEKGDIPEGYSVSREKKERFSLILESASTNQTSMYLCASSFPGDTEAFFGQGTRLTVV.

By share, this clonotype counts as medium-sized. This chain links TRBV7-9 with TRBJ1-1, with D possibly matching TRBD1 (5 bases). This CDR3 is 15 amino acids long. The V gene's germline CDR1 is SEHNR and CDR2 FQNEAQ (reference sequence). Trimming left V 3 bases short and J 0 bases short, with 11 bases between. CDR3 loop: CASSLGGPMNTEAFF. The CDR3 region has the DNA TGTGCCAGCAGCTTGGGGGGTCCCATGAACACTGAAGCTTTCTTT. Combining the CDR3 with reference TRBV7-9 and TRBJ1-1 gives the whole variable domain DTGVSQNPRHKITKRGQNVTFRCDPISEHNRLYWYRQTLGQGPEFLTYFQNEAQLEKSRLLSDRFSAERPKGSFSTLEIQRTEQGDSAMYLCASSLGGPMNTEAFFGQGTRLTVV.

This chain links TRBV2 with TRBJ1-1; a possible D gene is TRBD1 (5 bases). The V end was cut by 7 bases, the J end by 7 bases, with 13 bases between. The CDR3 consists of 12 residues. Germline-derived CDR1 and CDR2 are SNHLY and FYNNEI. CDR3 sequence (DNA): TGTGCCAGCACCCTGGGGCGACTTGAAGCTTTCTTT. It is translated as CASTLGRLEAFF.

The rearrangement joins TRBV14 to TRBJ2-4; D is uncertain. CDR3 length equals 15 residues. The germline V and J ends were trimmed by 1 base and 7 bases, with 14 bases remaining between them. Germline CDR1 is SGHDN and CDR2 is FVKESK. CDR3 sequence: CASSQVGSEVNIQYF. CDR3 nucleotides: TGTGCCAGCAGCCAAGTTGGCTCAGAGGTCAACATTCAGTACTTC.

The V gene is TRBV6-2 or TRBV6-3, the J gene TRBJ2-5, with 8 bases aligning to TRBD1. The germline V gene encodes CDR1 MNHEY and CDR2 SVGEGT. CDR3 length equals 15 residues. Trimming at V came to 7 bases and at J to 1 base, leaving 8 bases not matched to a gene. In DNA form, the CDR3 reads TGTGCCAGCACACGGACAGGGATCAGCCAAGAGACCCAGTACTTC. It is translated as CASTRTGISQETQYF.

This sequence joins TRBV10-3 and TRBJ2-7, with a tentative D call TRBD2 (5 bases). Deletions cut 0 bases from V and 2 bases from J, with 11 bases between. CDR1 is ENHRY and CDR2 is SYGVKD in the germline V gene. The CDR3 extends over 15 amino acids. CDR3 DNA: TGTGCCATCAGTGAGTCCGAAAGACTAACCTACGAGCAGTACTTC. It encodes CAISESERLTYEQYF.

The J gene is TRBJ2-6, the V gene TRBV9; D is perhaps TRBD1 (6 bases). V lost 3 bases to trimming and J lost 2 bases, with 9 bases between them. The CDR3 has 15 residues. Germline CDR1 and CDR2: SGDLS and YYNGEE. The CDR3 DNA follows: TGTGCCAGCAGCGCACAGGGCACTGGGGCCAACGTCCTGACTTTC. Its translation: CASSAQGTGANVLTF.

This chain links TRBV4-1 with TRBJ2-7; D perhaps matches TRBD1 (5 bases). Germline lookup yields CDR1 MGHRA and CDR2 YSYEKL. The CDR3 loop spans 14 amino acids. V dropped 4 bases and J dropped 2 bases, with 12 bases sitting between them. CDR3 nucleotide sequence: TGCGCCAGCAGCCCGCGACAGAACACCTACGAGCAGTACTTC. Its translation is CASSPRQNTYEQYF.

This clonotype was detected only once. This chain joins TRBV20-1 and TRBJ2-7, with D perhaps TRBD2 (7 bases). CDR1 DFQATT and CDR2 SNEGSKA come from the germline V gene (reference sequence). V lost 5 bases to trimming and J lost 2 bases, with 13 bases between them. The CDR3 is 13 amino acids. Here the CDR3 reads CSARGDITYEQYF. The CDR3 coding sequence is TGCAGTGCTCGGGGGGACATTACCTACGAGCAGTACTTC.

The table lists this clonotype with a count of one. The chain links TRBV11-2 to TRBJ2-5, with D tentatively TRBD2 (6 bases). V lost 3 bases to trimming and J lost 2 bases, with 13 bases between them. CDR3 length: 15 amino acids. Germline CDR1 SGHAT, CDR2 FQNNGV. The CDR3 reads CASSFGRGIQETQYF. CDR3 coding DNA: TGTGCCAGCAGCTTCGGCCGGGGGATACAAGAGACCCAGTACTTC.

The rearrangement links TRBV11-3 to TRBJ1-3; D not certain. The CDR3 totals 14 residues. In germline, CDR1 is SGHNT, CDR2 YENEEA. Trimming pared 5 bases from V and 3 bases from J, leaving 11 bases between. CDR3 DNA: TGTGCCAGCAGCATCTACGAAAGTGGAAACACCATATATTTT. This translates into CASSIYESGNTIYF.

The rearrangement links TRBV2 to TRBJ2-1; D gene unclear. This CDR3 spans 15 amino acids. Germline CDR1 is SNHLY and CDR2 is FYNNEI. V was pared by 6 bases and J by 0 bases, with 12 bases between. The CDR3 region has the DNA TGTGCCAGCAGAGCCGGAACTTCCTCCTACAATGAGCAGTTCTTC. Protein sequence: CASRAGTSSYNEQFF. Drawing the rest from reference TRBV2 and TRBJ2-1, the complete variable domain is EPEVTQTPSHQVTQMGQEVILRCVPISNHLYFYWYRQILGQKVEFLVSFYNNEISEKSEIFDDQFSVERPDGSNFTLKIRSTKLEDSAMYFCASRAGTSSYNEQFFGPGTRLTVL.

The CDR3 loop is CASSSAKGREAAEAFF. CDR3 DNA: TGTGCCAGCAGCTCTGCAAAGGGCAGGGAGGCAGCTGAAGCTTTCTTT. The V call is TRBV11-3, the J call TRBJ1-1; possibly TRBD1 for D (5 bases). Between the trimmed V and J ends, which lost 4 bases and 6 bases, there was a span of 21 bases. CDR1 is SGHNT and CDR2 is YENEEA in the germline V gene. The CDR3 is 16 amino acids. Using reference TRBV11-3 and TRBJ1-1 for the parts outside the CDR3, the full variable domain is EAGVVQSPRYKIIEKKQPVAFWCNPISGHNTLYWYLQNLGQGPELLIRYENEEAVDDSQLPKDRFSAERLKGVDSTLKIQPAELGDSAVYLCASSSAKGREAAEAFFGQGTRLTVV.

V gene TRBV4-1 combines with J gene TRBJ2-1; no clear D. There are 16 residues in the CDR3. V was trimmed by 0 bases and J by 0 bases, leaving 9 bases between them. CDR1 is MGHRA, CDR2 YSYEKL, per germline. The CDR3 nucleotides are TGCGCCAGCAGCCAAGAAGGACCCGTCTCCTACAATGAGCAGTTCTTC. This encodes CASSQEGPVSYNEQFF.

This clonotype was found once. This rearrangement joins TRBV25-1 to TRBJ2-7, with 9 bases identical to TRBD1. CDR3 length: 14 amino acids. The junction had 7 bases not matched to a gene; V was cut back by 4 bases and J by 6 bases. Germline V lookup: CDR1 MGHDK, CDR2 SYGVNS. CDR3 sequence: CASSVNRGQVEQYF. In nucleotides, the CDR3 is TGTGCCAGCAGTGTAAACAGGGGGCAGGTCGAGCAGTACTTC.

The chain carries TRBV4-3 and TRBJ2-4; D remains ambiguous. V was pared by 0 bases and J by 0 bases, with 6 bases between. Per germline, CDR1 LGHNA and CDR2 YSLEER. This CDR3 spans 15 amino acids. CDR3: CASSQDSTAKNIQYF. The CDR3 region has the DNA TGCGCCAGCAGCCAAGATTCCACAGCCAAAAACATTCAGTACTTC.

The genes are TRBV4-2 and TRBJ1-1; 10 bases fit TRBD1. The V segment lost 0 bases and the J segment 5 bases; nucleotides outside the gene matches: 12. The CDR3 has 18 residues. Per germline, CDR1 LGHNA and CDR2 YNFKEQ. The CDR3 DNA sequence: TGTGCCAGCAGCCAAGATCATGGGACAGGGGATCGTTGGACTGAAGCTTTCTTT. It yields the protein CASSQDHGTGDRWTEAFF.

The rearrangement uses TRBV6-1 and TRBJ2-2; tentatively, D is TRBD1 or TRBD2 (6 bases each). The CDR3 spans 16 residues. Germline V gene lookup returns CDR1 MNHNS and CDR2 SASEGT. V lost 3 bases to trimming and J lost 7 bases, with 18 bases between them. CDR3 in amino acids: CASSEPLGGAGGELFF. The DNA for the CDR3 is TGTGCCAGCAGTGAGCCCTTGGGGGGCGCCGGCGGGGAGCTGTTTTTT.

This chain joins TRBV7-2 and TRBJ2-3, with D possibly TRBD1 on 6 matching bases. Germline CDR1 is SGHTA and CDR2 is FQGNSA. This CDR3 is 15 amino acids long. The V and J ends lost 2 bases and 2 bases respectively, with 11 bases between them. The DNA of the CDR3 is TGTGCCAGCAGCTTATGGGGGCGCAACACAGATACGCAGTATTTT. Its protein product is CASSLWGRNTDTQYF.

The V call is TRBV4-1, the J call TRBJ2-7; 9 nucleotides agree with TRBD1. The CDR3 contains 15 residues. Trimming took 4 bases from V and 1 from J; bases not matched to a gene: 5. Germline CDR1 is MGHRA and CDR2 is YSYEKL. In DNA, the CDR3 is TGCGCCAGCAGCCCGGCCGGGACAGGGTCCTACGAGCAGTACTTC. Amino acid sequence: CASSPAGTGSYEQYF.

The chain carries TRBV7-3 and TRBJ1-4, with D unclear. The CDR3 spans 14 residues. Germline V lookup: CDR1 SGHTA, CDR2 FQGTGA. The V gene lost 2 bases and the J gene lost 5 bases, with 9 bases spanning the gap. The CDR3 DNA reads TGTGCCAGCAGCTTAGGAGGTCCGAATGAAAAACTGTTTTTT. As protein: CASSLGGPNEKLFF.

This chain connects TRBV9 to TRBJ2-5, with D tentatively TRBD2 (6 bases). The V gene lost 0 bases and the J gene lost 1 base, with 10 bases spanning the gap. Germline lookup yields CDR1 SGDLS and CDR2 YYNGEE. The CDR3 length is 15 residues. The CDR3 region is CASSVGGTGQETQYF. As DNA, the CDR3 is TGTGCCAGCAGCGTAGGCGGGACGGGCCAAGAGACCCAGTACTTC.

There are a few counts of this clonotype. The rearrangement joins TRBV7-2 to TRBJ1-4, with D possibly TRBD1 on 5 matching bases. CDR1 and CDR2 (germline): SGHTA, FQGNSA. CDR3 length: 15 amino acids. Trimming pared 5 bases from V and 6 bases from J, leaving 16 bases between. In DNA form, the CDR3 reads TGTGCCAGCAGCCCTTATCTGGGGGTAGATGAAAAACTGTTTTTT. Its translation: CASSPYLGVDEKLFF.

CDR3 amino acids: CASSLPVSGNTEAFF. The CDR3, as DNA: TGTGCCAGCAGCTTGCCTGTCAGTGGTAACACTGAAGCTTTCTTT. The chain links TRBV5-4 to TRBJ1-1; D ambiguous. CDR3 length: 15 amino acids. Trimming removed 1 base at V and 2 bases at J, with 12 bases between. Germline loops: CDR1 SGHNT, CDR2 YYREEE (reference sequence).